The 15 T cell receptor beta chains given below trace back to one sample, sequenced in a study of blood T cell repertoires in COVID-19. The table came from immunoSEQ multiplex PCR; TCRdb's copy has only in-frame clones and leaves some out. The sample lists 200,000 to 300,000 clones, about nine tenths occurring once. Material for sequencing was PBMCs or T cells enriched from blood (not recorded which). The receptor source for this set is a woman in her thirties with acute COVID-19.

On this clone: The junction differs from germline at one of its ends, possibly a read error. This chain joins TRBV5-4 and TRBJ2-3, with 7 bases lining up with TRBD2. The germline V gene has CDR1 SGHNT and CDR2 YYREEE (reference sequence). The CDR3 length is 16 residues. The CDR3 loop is CASRLGGLGSTDTQYF. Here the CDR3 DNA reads TGTGCCAGCAGATTGGGAGGGCTCGGCAGCACAGATACGCAGTATTTT.

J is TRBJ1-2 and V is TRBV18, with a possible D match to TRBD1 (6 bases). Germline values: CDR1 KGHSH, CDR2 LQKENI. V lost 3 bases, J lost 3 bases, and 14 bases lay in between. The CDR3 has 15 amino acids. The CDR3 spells CASSPDRENYYGYTF. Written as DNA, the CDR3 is TGTGCCAGCTCACCGGACAGAGAGAATTACTATGGCTACACCTTC.

The CDR3 nucleotides read TGTGCCTGGAGTGTGGGGCTAGTGACAGGGTTCTTTCCTGGAAACACCATATATTTT. This translates into CAWSVGLVTGFFPGNTIYF. The chain couples TRBV30 to TRBJ1-3, with TRBD1 matching over 7 bases. Germline values: CDR1 GTSNPN, CDR2 SVGIG (reference sequence). Trimming cost V 0 bases and J 2 bases; bases outside gene matches: 16. The CDR3 length is 19 residues.

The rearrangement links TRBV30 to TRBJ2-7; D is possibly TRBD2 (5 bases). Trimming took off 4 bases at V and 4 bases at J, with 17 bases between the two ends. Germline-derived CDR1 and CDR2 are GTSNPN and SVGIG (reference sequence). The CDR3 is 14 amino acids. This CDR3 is CAWTHRGFPYEQYF. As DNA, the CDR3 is TGTGCCTGGACACATCGAGGGTTTCCGTACGAGCAGTACTTC.

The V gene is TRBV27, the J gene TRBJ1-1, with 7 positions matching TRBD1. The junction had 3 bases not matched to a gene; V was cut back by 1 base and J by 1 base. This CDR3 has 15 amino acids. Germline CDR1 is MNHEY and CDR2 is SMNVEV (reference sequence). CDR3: CASSLLDRANTEAFF. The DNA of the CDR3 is TGTGCCAGCAGTTTATTAGACAGGGCGAACACTGAAGCTTTCTTT.

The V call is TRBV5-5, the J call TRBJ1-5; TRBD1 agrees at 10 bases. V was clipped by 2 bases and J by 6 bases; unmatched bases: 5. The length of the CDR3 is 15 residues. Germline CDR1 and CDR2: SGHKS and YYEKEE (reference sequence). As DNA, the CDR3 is TGTGCCAGCAGCTTTGGGACAGGGGTAAGTCAGCCCCAGCATTTT. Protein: CASSFGTGVSQPQHF.

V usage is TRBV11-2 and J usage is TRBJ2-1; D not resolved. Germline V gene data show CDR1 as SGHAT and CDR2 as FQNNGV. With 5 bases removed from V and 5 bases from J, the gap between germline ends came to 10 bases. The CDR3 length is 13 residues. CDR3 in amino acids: CASSTRQNNEQFF. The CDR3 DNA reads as TGTGCCAGCAGCACGCGGCAGAACAATGAGCAGTTCTTC.

Written as DNA, the CDR3 is TGTGCCAGCGCTGGGGCAGGCGATCAGCCCCAGCATTTT. This encodes CASAGAGDQPQHF. V usage is TRBV2 and J usage is TRBJ1-5, with D maybe TRBD1 (5 bases). Trimming removed 8 bases from V and 5 bases from J, with 13 bases in between. The V gene's germline CDR1 is SNHLY and CDR2 FYNNEI. The CDR3 extends over 13 amino acids.

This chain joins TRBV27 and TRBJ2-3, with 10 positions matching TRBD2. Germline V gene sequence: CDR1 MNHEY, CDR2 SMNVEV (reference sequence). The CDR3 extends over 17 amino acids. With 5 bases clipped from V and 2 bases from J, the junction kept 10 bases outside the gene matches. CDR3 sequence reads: CASSRHLTSGHTDTQYF. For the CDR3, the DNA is TGTGCCAGCAGTCGACATCTGACTAGCGGGCACACAGATACGCAGTATTTT.

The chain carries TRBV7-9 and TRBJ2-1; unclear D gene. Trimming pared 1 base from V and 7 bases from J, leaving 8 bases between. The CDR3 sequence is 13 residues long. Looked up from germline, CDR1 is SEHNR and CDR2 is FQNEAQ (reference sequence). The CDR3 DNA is TGTGCCAGCAGCTTAGTGGTGGCAAATGAGCAGTTCTTC. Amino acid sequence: CASSLVVANEQFF.

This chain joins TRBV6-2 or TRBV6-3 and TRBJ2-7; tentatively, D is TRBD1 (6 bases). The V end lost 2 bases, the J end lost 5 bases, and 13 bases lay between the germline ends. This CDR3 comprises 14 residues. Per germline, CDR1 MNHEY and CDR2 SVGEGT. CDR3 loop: CASSYDPGEHEQYF. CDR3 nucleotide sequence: TGTGCCAGCAGTTACGATCCAGGGGAGCACGAGCAGTACTTC.

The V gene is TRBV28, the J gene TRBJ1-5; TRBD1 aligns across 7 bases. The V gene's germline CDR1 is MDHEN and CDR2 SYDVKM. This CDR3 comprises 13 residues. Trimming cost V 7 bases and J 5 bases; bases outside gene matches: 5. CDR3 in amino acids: CASTDRVYQPQHF. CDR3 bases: TGTGCCAGCACAGACAGGGTATATCAGCCCCAGCATTTT.

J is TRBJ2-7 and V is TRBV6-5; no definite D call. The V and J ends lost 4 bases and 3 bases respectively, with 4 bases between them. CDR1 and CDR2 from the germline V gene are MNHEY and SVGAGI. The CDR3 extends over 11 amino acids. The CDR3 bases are TGTGCCAGCAGTTCCGTCTACGAGCAGTACTTC. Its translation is CASSSVYEQYF.

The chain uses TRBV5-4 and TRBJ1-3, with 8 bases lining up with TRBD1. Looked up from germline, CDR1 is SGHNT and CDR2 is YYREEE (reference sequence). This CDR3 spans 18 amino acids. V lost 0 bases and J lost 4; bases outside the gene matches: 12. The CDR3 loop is CASSLAGGPGRSGNTIYF. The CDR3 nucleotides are TGTGCCAGCAGCTTGGCAGGGGGCCCCGGGAGGTCCGGAAACACCATATATTTT.

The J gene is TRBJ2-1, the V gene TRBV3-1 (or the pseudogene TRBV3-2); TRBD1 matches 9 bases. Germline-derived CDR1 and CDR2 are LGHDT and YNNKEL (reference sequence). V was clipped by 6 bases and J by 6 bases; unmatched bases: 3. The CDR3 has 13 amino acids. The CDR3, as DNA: TGTGCCAGCAGGGGACAGGGACTCAATGAGCAGTTCTTC. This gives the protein CASRGQGLNEQFF.